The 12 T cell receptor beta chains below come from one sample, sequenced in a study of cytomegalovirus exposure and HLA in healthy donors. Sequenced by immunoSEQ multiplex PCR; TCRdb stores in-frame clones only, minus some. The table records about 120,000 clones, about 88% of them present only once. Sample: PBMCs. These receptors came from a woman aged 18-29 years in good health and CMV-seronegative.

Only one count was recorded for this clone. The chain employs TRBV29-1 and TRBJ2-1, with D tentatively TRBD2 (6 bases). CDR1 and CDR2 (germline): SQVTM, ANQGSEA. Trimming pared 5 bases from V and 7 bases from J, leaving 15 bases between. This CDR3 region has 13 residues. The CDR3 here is CSVRSGGMNEQFF. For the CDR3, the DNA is TGCAGCGTTCGGTCCGGCGGGATGAATGAGCAGTTCTTC.

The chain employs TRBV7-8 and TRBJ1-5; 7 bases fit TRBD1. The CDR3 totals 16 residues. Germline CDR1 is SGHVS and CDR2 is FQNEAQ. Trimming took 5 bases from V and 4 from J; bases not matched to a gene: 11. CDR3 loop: CASSEAGTASNQPQHF. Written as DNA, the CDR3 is TGTGCCAGCAGCGAAGCAGGGACAGCCTCGAATCAGCCCCAGCATTTT.

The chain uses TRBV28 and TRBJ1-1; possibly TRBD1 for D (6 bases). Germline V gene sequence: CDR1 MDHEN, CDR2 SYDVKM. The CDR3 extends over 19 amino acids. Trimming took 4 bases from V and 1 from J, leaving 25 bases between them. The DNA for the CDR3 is TGTGCCAGCAGTTCGGTCGGGACCTTCGGGGGGCGAACGAACACTGAAGCTTTCTTT. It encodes CASSSVGTFGGRTNTEAFF.

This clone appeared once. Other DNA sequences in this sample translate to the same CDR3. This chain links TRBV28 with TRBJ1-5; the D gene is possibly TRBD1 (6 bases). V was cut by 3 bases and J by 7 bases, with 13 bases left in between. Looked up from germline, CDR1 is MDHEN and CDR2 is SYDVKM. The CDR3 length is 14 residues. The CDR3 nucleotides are TGTGCCAGCAGTTTGGGGCAGGGGAGCCAGCCCCAGCATTTT. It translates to CASSLGQGSQPQHF.

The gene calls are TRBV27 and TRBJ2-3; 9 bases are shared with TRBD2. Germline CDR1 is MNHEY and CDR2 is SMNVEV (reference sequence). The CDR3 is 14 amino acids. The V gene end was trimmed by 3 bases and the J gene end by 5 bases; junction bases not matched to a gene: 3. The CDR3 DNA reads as TGTGCCAGCAGTTTTGGCGGGGGGGAAGATACGCAGTATTTT. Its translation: CASSFGGGEDTQYF.

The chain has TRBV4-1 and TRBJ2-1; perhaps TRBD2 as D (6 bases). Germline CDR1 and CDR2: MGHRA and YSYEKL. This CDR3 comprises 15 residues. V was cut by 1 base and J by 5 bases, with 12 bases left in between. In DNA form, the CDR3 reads TGCGCCAGCAGCCAAGCGGCCAGCGGGCACAATGAGCAGTTCTTC. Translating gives CASSQAASGHNEQFF.

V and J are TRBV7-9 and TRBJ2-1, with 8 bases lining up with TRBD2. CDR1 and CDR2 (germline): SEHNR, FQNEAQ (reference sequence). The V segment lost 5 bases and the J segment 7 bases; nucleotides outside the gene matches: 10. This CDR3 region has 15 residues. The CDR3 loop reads CASSAGLVTLNEQFF. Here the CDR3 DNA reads TGTGCCAGCAGCGCGGGACTAGTTACATTGAATGAGCAGTTCTTC.

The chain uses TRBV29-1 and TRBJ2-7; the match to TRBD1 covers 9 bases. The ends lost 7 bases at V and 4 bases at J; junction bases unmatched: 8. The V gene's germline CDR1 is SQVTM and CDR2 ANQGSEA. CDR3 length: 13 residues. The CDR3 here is CSAQGDRAYEQYF. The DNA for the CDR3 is TGCAGCGCCCAGGGGGACAGGGCTTACGAGCAGTACTTC.

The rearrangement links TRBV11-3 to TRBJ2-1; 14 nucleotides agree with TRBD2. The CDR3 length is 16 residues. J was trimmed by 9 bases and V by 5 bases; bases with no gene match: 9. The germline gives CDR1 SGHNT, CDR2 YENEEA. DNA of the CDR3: TGTGCCAGCAGCCCCCCGGGACTAGCGGGAGTTGGTGAGCAGTTCTTC. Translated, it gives CASSPPGLAGVGEQFF.

This CDR3 is CASSPLAGERGYGYTF. Written as DNA, the CDR3 is TGTGCCAGCAGTCCCCTCGCAGGGGAAAGAGGCTATGGCTACACCTTC. The chain joins TRBV27 to TRBJ1-2; D may be TRBD1 (6 bases). The CDR3 loop spans 16 amino acids. Trimming left V 5 bases short and J 4 bases short, with 20 bases between. CDR1 MNHEY and CDR2 SMNVEV come from the germline V gene (reference sequence).

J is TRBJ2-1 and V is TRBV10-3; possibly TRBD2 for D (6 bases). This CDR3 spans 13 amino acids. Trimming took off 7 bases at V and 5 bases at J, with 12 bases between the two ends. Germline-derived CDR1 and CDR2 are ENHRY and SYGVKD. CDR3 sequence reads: CAITSGGNNEQFF. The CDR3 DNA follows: TGTGCCATCACGAGTGGGGGGAACAATGAGCAGTTCTTC.

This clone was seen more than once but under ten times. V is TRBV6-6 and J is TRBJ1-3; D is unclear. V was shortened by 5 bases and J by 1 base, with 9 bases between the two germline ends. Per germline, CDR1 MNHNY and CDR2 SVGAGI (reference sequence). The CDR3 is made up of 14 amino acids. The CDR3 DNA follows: TGTGCCAGCAGTCATACACCGTCTGGAAACACCATATATTTT. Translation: CASSHTPSGNTIYF.